The 5 T cell receptor beta chains below come from one sample, sequenced in a study of T cell responses to AZD1222 COVID-19 vaccine. Here immunoSEQ multiplex PCR was the method, and the copy in TCRdb shows in-frame clones only, minus some. The sample lists roughly 120,000 clones, around 92% occurring once. The sequencing here drew on peripheral blood, taken on day 0 of AZD1222 vaccination. The origin of the receptors is an adult in good health.

The chain joins TRBV18 to TRBJ1-2, with D perhaps matching TRBD1 (6 bases). The CDR3 totals 14 residues. Germline V CDR1 and CDR2: KGHSH, LQKENI. V was pared by 6 bases and J by 2 bases, with 13 bases between. For the CDR3, the DNA is TGTGCCAGCTCCCAAACACAGGGCAACTATGGCTACACCTTC. Translating gives CASSQTQGNYGYTF.

V gene TRBV7-2 combines with J gene TRBJ1-5; no firm D call. V shed 1 base and J shed 12 bases, with 19 bases lying between them. CDR3 length equals 15 residues. Per germline, CDR1 SGHTA and CDR2 FQGNSA. CDR3 protein: CASSLGLIPQGLQHF. CDR3 sequence (DNA): TGTGCCAGCAGCTTAGGTCTGATCCCCCAAGGGCTCCAGCATTTT.

Concerning this clone itself: The junction and the germline gene differ at one end; a read error may be behind it. V and J are TRBV10-2 and TRBJ2-1; no clear D. Germline CDR1 and CDR2: WSHSY and SAAADI. The length of the CDR3 is 14 residues. This CDR3 reads CASSQVPPGNGQFF. As DNA, the CDR3 is TGCGCCAGCAGTCAGGTACCTCCCGGCAATGGGCAGTTCTTC.

Points on this clone: A junction end diverges from the germline sequence, so it may reflect a read error. The chain uses TRBV2 and TRBJ2-1; possibly TRBD1 for D (6 bases). Germline CDR1 is SNHLY and CDR2 is FYNNEI. CDR3 size: 14 residues. CDR3 in amino acids: CASSEGTGYSEQFF. In DNA, the CDR3 is TGTGCCAGCAGTGAAGGAACAGGGTACAGTGAGCAGTTCTTC.

The table lists this clone with a count of one. V is TRBV28 and J is TRBJ2-7, with 12 bases aligning to TRBD2. J was trimmed by 4 bases and V by 5 bases; bases with no gene match: 6. CDR1 is MDHEN, CDR2 SYDVKM, per germline. The CDR3 is 15 amino acids. CDR3 in DNA: TGTGCCAGCAGTCCTCTAGCGGGAGGGATGTACGAGCAGTACTTC. Its protein is CASSPLAGGMYEQYF.